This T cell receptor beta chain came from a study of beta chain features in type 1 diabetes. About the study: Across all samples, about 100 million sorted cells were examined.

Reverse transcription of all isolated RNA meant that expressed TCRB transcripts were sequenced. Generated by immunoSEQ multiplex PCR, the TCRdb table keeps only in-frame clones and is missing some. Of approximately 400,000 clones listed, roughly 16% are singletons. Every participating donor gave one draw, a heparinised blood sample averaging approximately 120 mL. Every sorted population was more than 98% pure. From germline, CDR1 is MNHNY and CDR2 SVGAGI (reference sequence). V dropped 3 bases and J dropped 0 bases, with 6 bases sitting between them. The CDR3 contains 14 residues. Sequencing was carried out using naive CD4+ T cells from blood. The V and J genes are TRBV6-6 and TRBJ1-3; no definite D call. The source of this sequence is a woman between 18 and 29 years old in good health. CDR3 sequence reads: CASSYSSSGNTIYF. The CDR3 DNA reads TGTGCCAGCAGTTATAGCAGCTCTGGAAACACCATATATTTT.